The sequence of this T cell receptor beta chain was determined in a study of cytomegalovirus exposure and HLA in healthy donors. The PCR employed 60 Vbeta primers together with 13 Jbeta primers. Repertoires were generated with immunoSEQ multiplex PCR, while TCRdb's copy carries only in-frame clones and drops some. Of some 140,000 clones in the sample, around 77% were seen once. This clone was seen a handful of times. Its target is unknown. Overall study findings and caveats: TCR beta chains associated with HLA were, in a later analysis, more clonally expanded than equally common others. In a later analysis, V- and J-gene trimming of beta chains associated with a DCLRE1C missense variant, replicated independently.

Germline assignment: CDR1 SGHNT and CDR2 YENEEA. Trimming stripped 10 bases from V and 2 bases from J, with 15 bases between. The CDR3 covers 13 residues. Sample: PBMCs. The chain joins TRBV11-3 to TRBJ2-7; D may be TRBD2 (6 bases). The clonotype was recovered from a woman in her sixties in good health and CMV-seronegative. CDR3: CAIGGRLAYEQYF. Here the CDR3 DNA reads TGTGCCATTGGGGGGAGATTAGCCTACGAGCAGTACTTC.